The 4 T cell receptor beta chains in this list originate from one sample, sequenced in a study of blood T cell repertoires in COVID-19. The data were produced by immunoSEQ multiplex PCR, yet TCRdb's version contains in-frame clones alone and is incomplete. The repertoire holds fewer than 250,000 clones, with approximately 88% as singletons. Sequenced input: PBMCs or T cells enriched from blood (not recorded which). The receptors derive from a woman in her thirties with acute COVID-19.

The chain employs TRBV10-2 and TRBJ1-1, with 7 bases lining up with TRBD1. The CDR3 runs 15 residues. Germline V gene data show CDR1 as WSHSY and CDR2 as SAAADI. J was trimmed by 1 base and V by 6 bases; bases with no gene match: 8. CDR3 sequence: CASRVQTGRNTEAFF. As DNA, the CDR3 is TGCGCCAGCAGGGTACAGACAGGGAGGAACACTGAAGCTTTCTTT.

The rearrangement joins TRBV5-1 to TRBJ1-6; 8 bases are shared with TRBD1. The ends lost 0 bases at V and 10 bases at J; junction bases unmatched: 3. Germline loops: CDR1 SGHRS, CDR2 YFSETQ. This CDR3 has 14 amino acids. The CDR3 DNA is TGCGCCAGCAGCTTGGTGACAGGGGACTCACCCCTCCACTTT. It encodes CASSLVTGDSPLHF.

The chain employs TRBV9 and TRBJ1-3; D might be TRBD1 (6 bases). This CDR3 spans 16 amino acids. V lost 4 bases to trimming and J lost 0 bases, with 14 bases between them. Germline assignment: CDR1 SGDLS and CDR2 YYNGEE. The CDR3 protein is CASSPGDTHSGNTIYF. Here the CDR3 DNA reads TGTGCCAGCAGCCCCGGGGACACCCACTCTGGAAACACCATATATTTT.

This rearrangement joins TRBV19 to TRBJ1-4; D is unclear. The V gene's germline CDR1 is LNHDA and CDR2 SQIVND (reference sequence). This CDR3 has 14 amino acids. V lost 7 bases and J 8 bases, leaving 17 bases between the germline ends. The CDR3 coding sequence is TGTGCCAGTAACTCTCGACATGTTCTGGAAAAACTGTTTTTT. Its protein product is CASNSRHVLEKLFF. Complete variable domain (other parts from reference TRBV19 and TRBJ1-4): DGGITQSPKYLFRKEGQNVTLSCEQNLNHDAMYWYRQDPGQGLRLIYYSQIVNDFQKGDIAEGYSVSREKKESFPLTVTSAQKNPTAFYLCASNSRHVLEKLFFGSGTQLSVL.